These T cell receptor beta chains were read from a single sample in a study of cytomegalovirus exposure and HLA in healthy donors. TCRdb keeps only in-frame clones here, not all; method: immunoSEQ multiplex PCR. There are approximately 110,000 clones in the sample; over 65% occur only once, and less than 2% lies in the top ten. The sequenced sample consisted of PBMCs. The receptors were sampled from a man between 45 and 60 years old in good health and CMV-seronegative. Both conserved end residues are part of each CDR3. The D gene is left open where the match is weak. The size field is filled for only some rows; it gives once, few, many or a size class.

v_call	d_call	clone_size	cdr3_length	j_call	cdr3_nt	cdr3_aa
TRBV30	TRBD1	NA	13	TRBJ1-6	TGTGCCTGGAGCGGACAGGGGAATTCACCCCTCCACTTT	CAWSGQGNSPLHF
TRBV9	NA	NA	13	TRBJ2-1	TGTGCCAGCAGCCCCAATCCGGACAATGAGCAGTTCTTC	CASSPNPDNEQFF
TRBV4-1	NA	NA	14	TRBJ2-3	TGCGCCAGCAGCCAAGGGGCTAGCACAGATACGCAGTATTTT	CASSQGASTDTQYF
TRBV7-7	NA	once	15	TRBJ2-5	TGTGCCAGCAGCTTAGGGGCACTGTACCAAGAGACCCAGTACTTC	CASSLGALYQETQYF
TRBV7-9	NA	NA	16	TRBJ2-3	TGTTCCAGCAGCTCACGCCGACTAGTCACCTCAGACACGCAGTATTTT	CSSSSRRLVTSDTQYF
TRBV19	NA	NA	12	TRBJ1-5	TGTGCCAGTATGGGGCTCTATCAGCCCCAGCATTTT	CASMGLYQPQHF
TRBV6-6	NA	few	15	TRBJ1-1	TGTGCCAGCAGTACCTACAGGGTTTCGAACACTGAAGCTTTCTTT	CASSTYRVSNTEAFF
TRBV15	TRBD2	NA	14	TRBJ2-1	TGTGCCACCAGCAGAAGGCGGGGGGGCAATGAGCAGTTCTTC	CATSRRRGGNEQFF
TRBV29-1	TRBD1	NA	12	TRBJ1-6	TGCGTTGGACAGGGGGCAGGTTCACCCCTCCACTTT	CVGQGAGSPLHF
TRBV7-9	NA	NA	15	TRBJ2-2	TGTGCCAGCAGCTTAGCTCTCGGACGGGGCGGGGAGCTGTTTTTT	CASSLALGRGGELFF
TRBV6-1	NA	NA	12	TRBJ1-5	TGTGCCAGCAGTGAGGTTCCGGGGCCCCAGCATTTT	CASSEVPGPQHF
TRBV5-1	NA	NA	11	TRBJ1-5	TGCGCCAGCAGCTGCGGTCGGCCCCAGCATTTT	CASSCGRPQHF
TRBV6-1	TRBD2	few	18	TRBJ2-5	TGTGCCAGCAGTGAAGTGAGGGGGTCTAGCGGGGGGAGAGAGACCCAGTACTTC	CASSEVRGSSGGRETQYF
TRBV7-9	NA	NA	14	TRBJ1-4	TGTGCCAGCAGCTTAGAGGCAGGATCATCGGAACTGTTTTTT	CASSLEAGSSELFF
TRBV4-2	TRBD1	NA	15	TRBJ2-1	TGTGCCAGCAGCCCGGGACAGGGCTCCTACAATGAGCAGTTCTTC	CASSPGQGSYNEQFF
TRBV13	NA	NA	18	TRBJ2-1	TGTGCCAGCAGCTTATTACCTAGAAGTTTCCACTCCTACAATGAGCAGTTCTTC	CASSLLPRSFHSYNEQFF
TRBV11-2	NA	NA	13	TRBJ2-7	TGTGCCAGCAGCTTAGCAGTTTACTACGAGCAGTACTTC	CASSLAVYYEQYF
TRBV10-3	TRBD1	NA	15	TRBJ2-2	TGTGCCATCAGTGAGCCGGGACAGATAACCGGGGAGCTGTTTTTT	CAISEPGQITGELFF
TRBV12-5	NA	NA	16	TRBJ2-1	TGTGCTAGTGGTCCCTCTGGAACTAAGGGGTACAATGAGCAGTTCTTC	CASGPSGTKGYNEQFF
TRBV6-1	NA	NA	15	TRBJ1-2	TGTGCCAGCAGTGAACCAGGCCCCCTTAACTATGGCTACACCTTC	CASSEPGPLNYGYTF
TRBV30	NA	NA	13	TRBJ2-6	TGTGCTTGGGGGCCCTCTGGGGCCAACGTCCTGACTTTC	CAWGPSGANVLTF
TRBV29-1	TRBD1	few	13	TRBJ1-1	TGCAGCGTCGAAACTCAGGGGGACACTGAAGCTTTCTTT	CSVETQGDTEAFF
TRBV9	NA	few	14	TRBJ1-2	TGTGCCAGCAGCGTAGACGGGGTGAACTATGGCTACACCTTC	CASSVDGVNYGYTF
TRBV7-9	NA	NA	15	TRBJ1-5	TGTTCCAGCAGCTTGTCAGGGAATAGCAATCAGCCCCAGCATTTT	CSSSLSGNSNQPQHF
TRBV7-9	NA	NA	15	TRBJ1-3	TGTTCCAGCAGCTTCATAGGGGATGGTGGAAACACCATATATTTT	CSSSFIGDGGNTIYF
TRBV5-4	TRBD2	NA	16	TRBJ2-1	TGTGCCAGCAGCTTGGGACTAGCGGGGGGGCCCAATGAGCAGTTCTTC	CASSLGLAGGPNEQFF